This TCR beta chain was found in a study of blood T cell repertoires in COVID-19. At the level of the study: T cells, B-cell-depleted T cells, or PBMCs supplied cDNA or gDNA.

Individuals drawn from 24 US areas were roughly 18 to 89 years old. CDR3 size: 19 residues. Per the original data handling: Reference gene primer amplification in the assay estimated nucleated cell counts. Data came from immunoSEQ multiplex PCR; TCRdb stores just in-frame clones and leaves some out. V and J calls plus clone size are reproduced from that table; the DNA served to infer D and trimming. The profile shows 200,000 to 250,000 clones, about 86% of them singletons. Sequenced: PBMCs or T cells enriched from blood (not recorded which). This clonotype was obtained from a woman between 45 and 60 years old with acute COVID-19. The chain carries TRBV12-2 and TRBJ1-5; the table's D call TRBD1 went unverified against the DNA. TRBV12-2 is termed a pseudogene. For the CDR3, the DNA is TGTGCAAGTCGCCCCCACGGGACAGAGAATGCCTATAGCAATCAGCCCCAGCATTTT. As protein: CASRPHGTENAYSNQPQHF.